This T cell receptor (beta chain) was found in a study of OX40 agonist ivuxolimab in advanced cancers. General observations from the study: Some nonresponders also had low normalized T-cell clonal expansion.

This CDR3 has 15 residues. V lost 0 bases and J lost 5, with 13 bases in between. Germline lookup yields CDR1 MNHEY and CDR2 SVGAGI. Some clones are missing from TCRdb's copy, which holds only in-frame ones; the method was immunoSEQ multiplex PCR. The sample includes approximately 110,000 clones, under 95% of them seen just once. About this clone itself: As yet, its antigen is unknown.

The specimen comprised CD4+ or CD8+ T cells sorted from blood, sampled in a trial of the OX40 agonist ivuxolimab. The receptor comes from an adult with an advanced solid tumor such as melanoma, head and neck, liver or kidney cancer. The genes are TRBV6-5 and TRBJ1-1; D perhaps matches TRBD1 (6 bases). CDR3 sequence (DNA): TGTGCCAGCAGTTACTCGGCGGGAGGGGGTACTGAAGCTTTCTTT. Translation: CASSYSAGGGTEAFF.